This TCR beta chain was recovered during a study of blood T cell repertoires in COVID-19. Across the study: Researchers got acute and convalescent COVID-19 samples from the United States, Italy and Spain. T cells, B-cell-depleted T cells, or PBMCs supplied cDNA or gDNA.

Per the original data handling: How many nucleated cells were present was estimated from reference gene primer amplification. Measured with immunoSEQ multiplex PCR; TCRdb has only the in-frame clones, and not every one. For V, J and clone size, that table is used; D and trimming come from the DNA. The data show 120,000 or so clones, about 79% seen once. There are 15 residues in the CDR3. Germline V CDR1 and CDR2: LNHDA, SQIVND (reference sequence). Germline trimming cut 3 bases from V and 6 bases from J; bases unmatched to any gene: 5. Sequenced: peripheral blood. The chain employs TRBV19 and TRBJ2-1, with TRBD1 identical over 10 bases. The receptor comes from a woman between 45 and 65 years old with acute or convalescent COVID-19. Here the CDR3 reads CASSIDRGLSNEQFF. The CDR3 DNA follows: TGTGCCAGTAGTATCGACAGGGGGCTAAGCAATGAGCAGTTCTTC.